These 19 T cell receptor beta chains were all obtained from the same sample, sequenced in a study of OX40 agonist ivuxolimab in advanced cancers. The data were produced by immunoSEQ multiplex PCR, yet TCRdb's version contains in-frame clones alone and is incomplete. The data contain roughly 50,000 clones, approximately 90% of them singletons. Sequences were derived from CD4+ or CD8+ T cells sorted from blood, sampled in a trial of the OX40 agonist ivuxolimab. All receptors come from an adult with an advanced solid tumor such as melanoma, head and neck, liver or kidney cancer.

The chain employs TRBV7-9 and TRBJ1-1; D unclear. This CDR3 has 14 amino acids. Trimming took 7 bases from V and 5 from J, leaving 17 bases between them. CDR1 is SEHNR and CDR2 is FQNEAQ in the germline V gene (reference sequence). The CDR3 loop reads CASTPSGVRTEAFF. CDR3 DNA sequence: TGTGCCAGCACACCGTCCGGGGTGCGGACTGAAGCTTTCTTT.

Only one count was recorded for this clone. The rearrangement uses TRBV5-4 and TRBJ2-7; 8 bases are shared with TRBD2. Germline V gene data show CDR1 as SGHNT and CDR2 as YYREEE (reference sequence). The CDR3 runs 16 residues. The J segment lost 6 bases and the V segment lost 4 bases, leaving 15 bases of the junction unmatched. CDR3 loop: CASSPTSGRSSFEQYF. In nucleotides, the CDR3 is TGTGCCAGCAGCCCCACTAGCGGCCGCTCCTCTTTCGAGCAGTACTTC.

This chain connects TRBV7-3 to TRBJ2-3, with 8 bases fitting TRBD2. This CDR3 spans 16 amino acids. With V trimmed by 0 bases and J by 5 bases, 7 bases remained unmatched. Germline CDR1 reads SGHTA; CDR2 reads FQGTGA. CDR3 sequence (DNA): TGTGCCAGCAGCTTAACGAGCGGGAGTAGAGGAGATACGCAGTATTTT. It specifies CASSLTSGSRGDTQYF.

The chain carries TRBV6-1 and TRBJ2-7; D remains ambiguous. CDR1 and CDR2 from the germline V gene are MNHNS and SASEGT. The V end lost 6 bases, the J end lost 0 bases, and 12 bases lay between the germline ends. This CDR3 is 14 amino acids long. For the CDR3, the DNA is TGTGCCAGCAGATTAACCGGATCCTCCTACGAGCAGTACTTC. As protein: CASRLTGSSYEQYF.

This clone was detected only a few times. The V gene is TRBV27, the J gene TRBJ2-7; 8 positions match TRBD1. There are 15 residues in the CDR3. The ends lost 5 bases at V and 5 bases at J; junction bases unmatched: 11. Germline lookup yields CDR1 MNHEY and CDR2 SMNVEV (reference sequence). The CDR3 sequence is CASSPIGTGPHEQYF. DNA of the CDR3: TGTGCCAGCAGTCCCATAGGGACAGGCCCCCACGAGCAGTACTTC.

The rearrangement joins TRBV6-6 to TRBJ2-1, with D possibly matching TRBD2 (6 bases). This CDR3 comprises 14 residues. V was cut by 8 bases and J by 2 bases, with 13 bases left in between. Germline V gene lookup returns CDR1 MNHNY and CDR2 SVGAGI (reference sequence). Here the CDR3 reads CASGIREAYNEQFF. The CDR3, as DNA: TGTGCCAGCGGGATCAGGGAGGCCTACAATGAGCAGTTCTTC.

The V gene is TRBV4-1, the J gene TRBJ1-2; no reliable D call. The V end was cut by 0 bases, the J end by 2 bases, with 7 bases between. Per germline, CDR1 MGHRA and CDR2 YSYEKL. The CDR3 runs to 14 residues. CDR3 sequence reads: CASSQEIRNYGYTF. DNA of the CDR3: TGCGCCAGCAGCCAAGAAATACGGAACTATGGCTACACCTTC.

The chain has TRBV5-4 and TRBJ2-2; D gene ambiguous. CDR3 length: 16 amino acids. Germline CDR1 is SGHNT and CDR2 is YYREEE (reference sequence). Trimming pared 4 bases from V and 1 base from J, leaving 14 bases between. CDR3 residues: CASSQALAGNTGELFF. The CDR3 DNA is TGTGCCAGCAGCCAAGCCTTGGCAGGGAACACCGGGGAGCTGTTTTTT.

This chain joins TRBV7-3 and TRBJ2-5; no reliable D call. The V gene's germline CDR1 is SGHTA and CDR2 FQGTGA. The CDR3 spans 13 residues. Trimming shortened V by 4 bases and J by 0 bases, and 6 bases separated the two germline ends. CDR3 residues: CASSSGNQETQYF. CDR3 nucleotides: TGTGCCAGCAGCTCCGGAAACCAAGAGACCCAGTACTTC.

V is TRBV4-1 and J is TRBJ2-7; D ambiguous. CDR3 length: 13 residues. CDR1 is MGHRA, CDR2 YSYEKL, per germline. V dropped 0 bases and J dropped 2 bases, with 5 bases sitting between them. This chain's CDR3 is CASSQDTTYEQYF. Here the CDR3 DNA reads TGCGCCAGCAGCCAAGACACCACCTACGAGCAGTACTTC.

J is TRBJ1-5 and V is TRBV6-6, with D hard to call. This CDR3 spans 16 amino acids. Trimming pared 6 bases from V and 3 bases from J, leaving 18 bases between. Germline CDR1 and CDR2: MNHNY and SVGAGI (reference sequence). As DNA, the CDR3 is TGTGCCAGCAGGACAAACTTCCGGGGTTTCAATCAGCCCCAGCATTTT. Translating it yields CASRTNFRGFNQPQHF.

In its sample, this clone was seen a few times. The likely explanation is a read error, given a far larger clone one base away. This specimen includes other DNA sequences encoding the same CDR3. The chain joins TRBV5-4 to TRBJ1-4; possible D gene TRBD1, 5 bases. The CDR3 contains 15 residues. Looked up from germline, CDR1 is SGHNT and CDR2 is YYREEE (reference sequence). Deletions cut 0 bases from V and 6 bases from J, with 12 bases between. In nucleotides, the CDR3 is TGTGCCAGCAGCTTGGCCTTTTTGGGGGATGAAAAACTGTTTTTT. This encodes CASSLAFLGDEKLFF.

The chain recombines TRBV27 with TRBJ1-3, with D unresolved. V lost 1 base, J lost 2 bases, and 15 bases lay in between. The CDR3 is 17 residues long. Germline values: CDR1 MNHEY, CDR2 SMNVEV (reference sequence). The CDR3 DNA reads as TGTGCCAGCAGTTTATACCCTCCCAGGCAGGCTGGAAACACCATATATTTT. Translation: CASSLYPPRQAGNTIYF.

The J gene is TRBJ2-5, the V gene TRBV5-1; 13 bases are a match to TRBD2. Trimming at V came to 3 bases and at J to 0 bases, leaving 5 bases not matched to a gene. The V gene's germline CDR1 is SGHRS and CDR2 YFSETQ. The CDR3 length is 17 residues. This chain's CDR3 is CASSWPTSGGYQETQYF. The DNA for the CDR3 is TGCGCCAGCAGCTGGCCGACTAGCGGGGGGTACCAAGAGACCCAGTACTTC.

The rearrangement uses TRBV7-9 and TRBJ1-2; D is undetermined. CDR1 SEHNR and CDR2 FQNEAQ come from the germline V gene (reference sequence). The CDR3 is made up of 10 amino acids. Trimming took off 2 bases at V and 8 bases at J, with 3 bases between the two ends. DNA of the CDR3: TGTGCCAGCAGCTTAATGGGCTACACCTTC. It yields the protein CASSLMGYTF.

This chain links TRBV5-1 with TRBJ2-7; D unclear. This CDR3 is 13 amino acids long. Trimming removed 7 bases from V and 0 bases from J, with 11 bases in between. CDR1 and CDR2 (germline): SGHRS, YFSETQ. CDR3 in amino acids: CASQVAASYEQYF. DNA of the CDR3: TGCGCCAGCCAGGTGGCAGCCTCCTACGAGCAGTACTTC.

The table lists this clone with a count of one. The chain couples TRBV12-2 to TRBJ2-7; the table gives TRBD2 as D, unverified against the DNA. TRBV12-2 represents a pseudogene. This CDR3 has 17 residues. The CDR3 DNA is TGTGCAAGTCGCTTAGATGTTAGCGGGAGTTCGGTATACGAGCAGTACTTC. It encodes CASRLDVSGSSVYEQYF.

The V gene is TRBV28, the J gene TRBJ1-1; 9 nucleotides line up with TRBD1. Germline CDR1 and CDR2: MDHEN and SYDVKM. The CDR3 extends over 15 amino acids. V was clipped by 4 bases and J by 4 bases; unmatched bases: 7. Here the CDR3 reads CASSSGQGRSTEAFF. In DNA form, the CDR3 reads TGTGCCAGCAGTTCCGGACAGGGGCGGAGCACTGAAGCTTTCTTT.

The chain couples TRBV19 to TRBJ1-1; tentatively, D is TRBD1 (5 bases). The CDR3 loop spans 13 amino acids. The V and J ends lost 1 base and 4 bases respectively, with 7 bases between them. Germline CDR1 and CDR2: LNHDA and SQIVND (reference sequence). The CDR3 bases are TGTGCCAGTAGTATAGGGAGGGGCACTGAAGCTTTCTTT. This encodes CASSIGRGTEAFF.